The sequence of this T cell receptor (beta chain) was determined in a study of CD8+CD57+ T cells in acquired aplastic anemia. Study-level background: Sorted CD4+ and CD8+ cells gave an average of about 3.4 ug of DNA. Study conclusions and caveats: Levels of CD8+ Simpson's diversity were not significantly distinct in patients versus controls.

Germline V gene lookup returns CDR1 SGHDN and CDR2 FVKESK. The CDR3 runs 15 residues. By flow cytometry, patients selected for sequencing had shown an expansion of CD8+CD57+ cells. Every patient presented with severe acquired aplastic anemia. No therapy was given to patients before blood sampling. It was genomic DNA that served as the template for profiling TCR beta VDJ and CDR3. TCRdb processed the reads anew with MiXCR; each CDR3 protein has one entry. Among approximately 200,000 distinct CDR3 sequences, 40% to 60% were seen once, and the ten largest hold approximately 20%. This clonotype was seen a single time. Its antigen is undetermined. This may be a read error: a much more frequent sequence differs by one nucleotide.

The TCR originated in a human donor with aplastic anemia. V and J are TRBV14 and TRBJ1-3, with D tentatively TRBD1 (5 bases). Sequenced material: sorted CD4+, CD8+, or CD8+CD57+ T cells (not recorded which) from PBMCs. Written as DNA, the CDR3 is TGTACCAGCAGCCGGGACCGGGGGACGGGTCGCACCATATATTTT. It translates to CTSSRDRGTGRTIYF.